These T cell receptor beta chains were read from a single sample in a study of cytomegalovirus exposure and HLA in healthy donors. TCRdb keeps only in-frame clones here, not all; method: immunoSEQ multiplex PCR. The sample has 150,000 to 200,000 clones, 85% seen once. The sequenced sample was PBMCs. Source of these receptors: a man between 18 and 35 years old in good health and CMV-seropositive. CDR3s include the opening cysteine and the closing phenylalanine or tryptophan. D genes are given only for firm matches. Part of the rows lack a size; the others show once, few, many or a class for expanded clones.

j_call d_call v_call clone_size cdr3_nt cdr3_aa
TRBJ2-1 NA TRBV9 NA TGTGCCAGCAGCCCGGCCCCCGAGGAAGGTGAGCAGTTCTTC CASSPAPEEGEQFF
TRBJ1-1 TRBD1 TRBV9 NA TGTGCCAGCAGCCCCCAGCTGAAGTTGGGACAGGGATTTTCCCAAGCTTTCTTT CASSPQLKLGQGFSQAFF
TRBJ2-1 NA TRBV14 few TGTGCCAGCAGCCAAGAGTCGGGGACACTTACGTTCTCCTACAATGAGCAGTTCTTC CASSQESGTLTFSYNEQFF
TRBJ2-7 NA TRBV27 NA TGTGCCAGCAGTTTATCGTTCCCCGGGGACTCCTACGAGCAGTACTTC CASSLSFPGDSYEQYF
TRBJ2-7 TRBD1 TRBV4-1 NA TGCGCCAGCAGCCCGGGACAGGGGTTATACGAGCAGTACTTC CASSPGQGLYEQYF
TRBJ2-3 NA TRBV5-1 NA TGCGCCAGCAGCCCCCTGGGGCAAGTCACAGATACGCAGTATTTT CASSPLGQVTDTQYF
TRBJ2-4 NA TRBV25-1 NA TGTGCCAGCAGTGGGCAAGAAAACATTCAGTACTTC CASSGQENIQYF
TRBJ1-1 NA TRBV28 few TGTGCCAGCAGTTCTAAGACGGAGTTCTTT CASSSKTEFF
TRBJ2-7 NA TRBV6-1 NA TGTGCCAGCAATACAGGGCTTAGCTCCTACGAGCAGTACTTC CASNTGLSSYEQYF
TRBJ2-5 TRBD2 TRBV19 once TGTGCCAGTAGTACCATAACCGGGACTAGCAGAGAGACCCAGTACTTC CASSTITGTSRETQYF
TRBJ2-7 NA TRBV14 few TGTGCCAGCAGCCAAGTTAACGAGCAGTACTTC CASSQVNEQYF
TRBJ2-7 NA TRBV4-1 NA TGCGCCAGCAGCCACAGGGGTATACTGATCTACGAGCAGTACTTC CASSHRGILIYEQYF
TRBJ2-7 NA TRBV21-1 NA TGTGCCAGCAGCTCCCGCCCCCGGGACAGGGGGCACGAGCAGTACTTC CASSSRPRDRGHEQYF
TRBJ1-5 TRBD1 TRBV6-5 NA TGTGCCAGCAGCCCGTACAGGGGGCACCAGCCCCAGCATTTT CASSPYRGHQPQHF
TRBJ1-2 TRBD1 TRBV6-1 NA TGTGCCGGGCGGGGACAGGGCTTACACTATGGCTACACCTTC CAGRGQGLHYGYTF
TRBJ2-7 NA TRBV6-1 NA TGTGCCAGCATTCACAGGGAGTCCTACGAGCAGTACTTC CASIHRESYEQYF
TRBJ2-7 TRBD2 TRBV27 NA TGTGCCAGCAGTAACAGCGGGACCCAGGCCTTCTACGAGCAGTACTTC CASSNSGTQAFYEQYF
TRBJ1-5 TRBD1 TRBV19 NA TGTGCCAGTAGTGCCCCCCGGCAGGGGGGACAGCCCCAGCATTTT CASSAPRQGGQPQHF
TRBJ1-2 TRBD1 TRBV28 NA TGTGCCAGCAGCACCACAGGGGGCGGTTACTATGGCTACACCTTC CASSTTGGGYYGYTF
TRBJ2-7 NA TRBV5-1 NA TGCGCCAGCAGCTTGTACGGTTCCTCCTACGAGCAGTACTTC CASSLYGSSYEQYF
TRBJ2-7 TRBD2 TRBV9 NA TGTGCCAGCAGCCCGCGGGACTACTCTTCCTACGAGCAGTACTTC CASSPRDYSSYEQYF
TRBJ2-7 NA TRBV5-1 NA TGCGCCAGCCGGGTAGGGGTAGAATCGGAGCAGTACTTC CASRVGVESEQYF
TRBJ1-1 TRBD1 TRBV5-1 few TGCGCCAGCAGCTGGACAGGGGGGACTGAAGCTTTCTTT CASSWTGGTEAFF
TRBJ2-5 TRBD2 TRBV7-9 NA TGTGCCGCCGGGTCTAGCGGGCCTCTCCTGGAGACCCAGTACTTC CAAGSSGPLLETQYF
TRBJ1-2 TRBD1 TRBV2 NA TGTGCCAGCAACCAGGACAGGGGTCGGGGTGGCTACACCTTC CASNQDRGRGGYTF
TRBJ2-7 TRBD2 TRBV11-2 once TGTGCCAGCAGCTTAGTTCGGCTGGCTAGCGGGATATCCTACGAGCAGTACTTC CASSLVRLASGISYEQYF
TRBJ2-6 NA TRBV30 NA TGTGCCTGGAGTGCCCAATTCGGTGGGGCCAACGTCCTGACTTTC CAWSAQFGGANVLTF
TRBJ1-1 NA TRBV28 NA TGTGCCAGCAGATCGGGAGCGAACACTGAAGCTTTCTTT CASRSGANTEAFF
TRBJ2-3 TRBD1 TRBV30 NA TGTGCCTGGGGGGACAGCTACACAGATACGCAGTATTTT CAWGDSYTDTQYF
TRBJ2-7 TRBD1 TRBV5-1 NA TGCGCCAGCAGCGCAGGGGGTCACGAGCAGTACTTC CASSAGGHEQYF
TRBJ1-1 TRBD1 TRBV27 NA TGTGCCAGCAGTTTAGACAGGGGGGGCACTGAAGCTTTCTTT CASSLDRGGTEAFF
TRBJ2-7 TRBD2 TRBV11-2 NA TGTGCCAGCAGCTTAGTTGGGACTAGCGGATCGTCGACCGAGCAGTACTTC CASSLVGTSGSSTEQYF
TRBJ1-5 NA TRBV2 NA TGTGCCAGCACCCAGGACAGAGTGGATCAGCCCCAGCATTTT CASTQDRVDQPQHF
TRBJ1-4 TRBD1 TRBV7-8 NA TGTGCCAGCAGCTTAGAGGGGGCCGGGACTAATGAAAAACTGTTTTTT CASSLEGAGTNEKLFF
TRBJ1-6 NA TRBV5-8 once TGTGCCAGCAGCGGAGGACGGAGCTATAATTCACCCCTCCACTTT CASSGGRSYNSPLHF
TRBJ1-6 NA TRBV30 NA TGTGCCTCCCGGGAGCAGCCCAATTCACCCCTCCACTTT CASREQPNSPLHF
TRBJ2-7 NA TRBV30 NA TGTGCCTGGAGTATAGAGCACTACGAGCAGTACTTC CAWSIEHYEQYF
TRBJ1-3 NA TRBV27 once TGTGCCAGCAGTTTGGCCATTGGAAACACCATATATTTT CASSLAIGNTIYF
TRBJ2-7 NA TRBV6-6 NA TGTGCCAGCAGTTACTCTCGAGAGGACGAGCAGTACTTC CASSYSREDEQYF
TRBJ2-7 TRBD1 TRBV18 NA TGTGCCAGCTCACAAGAGACAGGGTACAGCGACGAGCAGTACTTC CASSQETGYSDEQYF
TRBJ1-6 NA TRBV6-1 NA TGTGCCAGCAGCCCACGCTGGAGAAATAATTCACCCCTCCACTTT CASSPRWRNNSPLHF
TRBJ1-2 TRBD1 TRBV28 few TGTGCCAGCAGGGAGGGACAGCTCCTCTATGGCTACACCTTC CASREGQLLYGYTF
TRBJ2-1 TRBD2 TRBV28 once TGTGCCAGCAGTCCACGGGGGGTCTACTACAATGAGCAGTTCTTC CASSPRGVYYNEQFF
TRBJ2-2 TRBD1 TRBV5-6 NA TGTGCCAGCAGCTCCTCCGGGACAGGGGGAACCGGGGAGCTGTTTTTT CASSSSGTGGTGELFF
TRBJ2-7 NA TRBV29-1 once TGCAGCGTTCAGGCACGTTCACCCTACGAGCAGTACTTC CSVQARSPYEQYF